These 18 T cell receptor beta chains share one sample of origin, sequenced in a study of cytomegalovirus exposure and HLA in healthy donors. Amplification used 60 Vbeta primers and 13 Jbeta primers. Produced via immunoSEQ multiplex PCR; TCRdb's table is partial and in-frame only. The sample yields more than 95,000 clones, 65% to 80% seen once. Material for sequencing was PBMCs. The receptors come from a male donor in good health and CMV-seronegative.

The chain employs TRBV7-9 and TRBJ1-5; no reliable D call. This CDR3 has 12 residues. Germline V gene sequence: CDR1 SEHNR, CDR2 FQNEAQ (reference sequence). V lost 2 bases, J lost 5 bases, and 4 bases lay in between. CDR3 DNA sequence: TGTGCCAGCAGCTTATTAGATCAGCCCCAGCATTTT. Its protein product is CASSLLDQPQHF. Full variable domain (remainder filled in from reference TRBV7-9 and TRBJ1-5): DTGVSQNPRHKITKRGQNVTFRCDPISEHNRLYWYRQTLGQGPEFLTYFQNEAQLEKSRLLSDRFSAERPKGSFSTLEIQRTEQGDSAMYLCASSLLDQPQHFGDGTRLSIL.

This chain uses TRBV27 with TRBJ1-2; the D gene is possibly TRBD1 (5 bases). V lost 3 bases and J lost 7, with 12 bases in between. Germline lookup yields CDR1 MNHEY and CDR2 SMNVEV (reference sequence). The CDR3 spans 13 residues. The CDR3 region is CASSFQGARGYTF. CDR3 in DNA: TGTGCCAGCAGTTTTCAAGGGGCCCGTGGCTACACCTTC.

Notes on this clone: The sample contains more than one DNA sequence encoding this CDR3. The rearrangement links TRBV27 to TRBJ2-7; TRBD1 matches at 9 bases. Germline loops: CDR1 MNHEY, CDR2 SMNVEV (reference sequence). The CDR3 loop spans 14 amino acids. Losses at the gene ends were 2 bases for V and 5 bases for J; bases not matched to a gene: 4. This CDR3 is CASSLRGQGHEQYF. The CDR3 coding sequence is TGTGCCAGCAGTTTAAGGGGACAGGGCCACGAGCAGTACTTC.

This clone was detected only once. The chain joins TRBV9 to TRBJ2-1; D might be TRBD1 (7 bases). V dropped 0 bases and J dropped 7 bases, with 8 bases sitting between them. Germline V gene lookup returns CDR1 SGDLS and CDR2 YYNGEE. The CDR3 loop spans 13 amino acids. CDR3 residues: CASSVAGGNEQFF. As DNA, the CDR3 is TGTGCCAGCAGCGTAGCAGGGGGGAATGAGCAGTTCTTC. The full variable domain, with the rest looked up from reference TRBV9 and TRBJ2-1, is DSGVTQTPKHLITATGQRVTLRCSPRSGDLSVYWYQQSLDQGLQFLIQYYNGEERAKGNILERFSAQQFPDLHSELNLSSLELGDSALYFCASSVAGGNEQFFGPGTRLTVL.

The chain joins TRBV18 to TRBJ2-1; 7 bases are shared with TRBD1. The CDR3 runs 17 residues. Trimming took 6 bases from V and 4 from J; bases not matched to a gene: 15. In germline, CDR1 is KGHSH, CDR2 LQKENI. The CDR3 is CASSRTVRDSRYNEQFF. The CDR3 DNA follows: TGTGCCAGCTCCCGAACCGTCCGGGACAGTAGGTACAATGAGCAGTTCTTC.

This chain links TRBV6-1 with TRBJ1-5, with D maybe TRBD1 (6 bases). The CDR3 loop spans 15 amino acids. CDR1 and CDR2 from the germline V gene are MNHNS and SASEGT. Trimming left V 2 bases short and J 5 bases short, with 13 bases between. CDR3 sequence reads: CASSEHRVAYQPQHF. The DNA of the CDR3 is TGTGCCAGCAGTGAACACAGGGTCGCATATCAGCCCCAGCATTTT.

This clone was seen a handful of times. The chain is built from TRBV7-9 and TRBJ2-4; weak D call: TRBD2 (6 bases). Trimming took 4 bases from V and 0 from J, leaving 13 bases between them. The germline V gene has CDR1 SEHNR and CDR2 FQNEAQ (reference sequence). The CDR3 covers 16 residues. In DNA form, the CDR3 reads TGTGCCAGCAGCTCACCCGGAGGGGTAGCCAAAAACATTCAGTACTTC. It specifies CASSSPGGVAKNIQYF.

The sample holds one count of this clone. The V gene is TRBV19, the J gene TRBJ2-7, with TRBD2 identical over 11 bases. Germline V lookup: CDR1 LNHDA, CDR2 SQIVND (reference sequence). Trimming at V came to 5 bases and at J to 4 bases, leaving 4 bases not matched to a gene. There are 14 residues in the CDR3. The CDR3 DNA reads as TGTGCCAGTAGTGAAACTAGCGGGGGATACGAGCAGTACTTC. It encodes CASSETSGGYEQYF.

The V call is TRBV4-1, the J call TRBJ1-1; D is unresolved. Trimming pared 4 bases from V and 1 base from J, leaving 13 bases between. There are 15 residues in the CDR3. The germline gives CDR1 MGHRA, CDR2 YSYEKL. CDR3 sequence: CASSLPSQANTEAFF. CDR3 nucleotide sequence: TGCGCCAGCAGCCTACCTTCCCAGGCGAACACTGAAGCTTTCTTT.

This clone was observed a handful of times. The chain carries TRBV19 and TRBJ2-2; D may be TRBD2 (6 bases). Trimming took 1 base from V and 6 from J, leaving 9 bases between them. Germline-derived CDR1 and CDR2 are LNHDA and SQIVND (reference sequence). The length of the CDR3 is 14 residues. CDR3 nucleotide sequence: TGTGCCAGTAGTATAGTTGGAGGGTCCGGGGAGCTGTTTTTT. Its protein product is CASSIVGGSGELFF.

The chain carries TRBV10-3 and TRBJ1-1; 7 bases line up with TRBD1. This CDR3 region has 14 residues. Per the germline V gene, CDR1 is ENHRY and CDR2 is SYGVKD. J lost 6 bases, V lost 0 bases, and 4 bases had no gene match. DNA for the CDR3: TGTGCCATCAGTGAGTCCGGCAGGGGGGCTGAAGCTTTCTTT. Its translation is CAISESGRGAEAFF.

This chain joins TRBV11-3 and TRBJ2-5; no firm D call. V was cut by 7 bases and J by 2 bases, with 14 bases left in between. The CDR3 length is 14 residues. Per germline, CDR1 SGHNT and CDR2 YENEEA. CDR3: CASNPREVQETQYF. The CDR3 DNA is TGTGCCAGCAACCCCCGCGAGGTTCAAGAGACCCAGTACTTC.

DNA for the CDR3: TGCGCCAGCAGCTTATCGGGACAGGAAGGCAATGAGCAGTTCTTC. Its translation is CASSLSGQEGNEQFF. The chain employs TRBV5-1 and TRBJ2-1; TRBD1 agrees at 8 bases. Losses at the gene ends were 2 bases for V and 6 bases for J; bases not matched to a gene: 7. Germline-derived CDR1 and CDR2 are SGHRS and YFSETQ. The CDR3 has 15 amino acids.

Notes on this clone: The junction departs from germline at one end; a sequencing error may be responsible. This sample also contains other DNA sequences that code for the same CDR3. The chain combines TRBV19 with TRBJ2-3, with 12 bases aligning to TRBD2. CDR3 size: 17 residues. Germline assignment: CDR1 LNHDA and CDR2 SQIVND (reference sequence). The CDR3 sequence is CASSALALAGGTDTQYF. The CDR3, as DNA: TGTGCCAGTAGTGCACTCGCACTAGCGGGAGGCACGGATACGCAGTATTTT. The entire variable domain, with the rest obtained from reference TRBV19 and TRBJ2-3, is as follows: DGGITQSPKYLFRKEGQNVTLSCEQNLNHDAMYWYRQDPGQGLRLIYYSQIVNDFQKGDIAEGYSVSREKKESFPLTVTSAQKNPTAFYLCASSALALAGGTDTQYFGPGTRLTVL.

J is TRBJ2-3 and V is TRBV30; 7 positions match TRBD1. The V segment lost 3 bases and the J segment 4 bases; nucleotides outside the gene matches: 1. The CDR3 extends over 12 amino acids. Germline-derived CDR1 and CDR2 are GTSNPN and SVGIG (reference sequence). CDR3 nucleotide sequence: TGTGCCTGGAGAGGGGGCCCAGATACGCAGTATTTT. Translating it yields CAWRGGPDTQYF. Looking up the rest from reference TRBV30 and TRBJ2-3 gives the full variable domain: SQTIHQWPATLVQPVGSPLSLECTVEGTSNPNLYWYRQAAGRGLQLLFYSVGIGQISSEVPQNLSASRPQDRQFILSSKKLLLSDSGFYLCAWRGGPDTQYFGPGTRLTVL.

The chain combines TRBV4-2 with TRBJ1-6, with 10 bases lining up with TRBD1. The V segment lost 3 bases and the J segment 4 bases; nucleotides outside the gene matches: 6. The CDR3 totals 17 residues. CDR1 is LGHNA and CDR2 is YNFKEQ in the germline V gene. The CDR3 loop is CASSHRQGAKYNSPLHF. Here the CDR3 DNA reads TGTGCCAGCAGCCACCGACAGGGGGCGAAGTATAATTCACCCCTCCACTTT.

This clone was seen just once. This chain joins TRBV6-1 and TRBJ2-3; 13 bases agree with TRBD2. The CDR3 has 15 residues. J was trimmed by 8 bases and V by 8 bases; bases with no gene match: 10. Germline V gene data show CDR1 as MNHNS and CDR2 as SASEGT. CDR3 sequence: CASGTSGRGEGTQYF. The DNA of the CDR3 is TGTGCCAGCGGTACTAGCGGGAGGGGGGAGGGTACGCAGTATTTT.

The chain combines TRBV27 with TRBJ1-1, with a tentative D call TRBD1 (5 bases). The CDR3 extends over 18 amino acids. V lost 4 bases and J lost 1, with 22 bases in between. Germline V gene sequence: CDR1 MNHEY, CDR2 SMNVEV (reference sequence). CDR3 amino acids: CASSSRPVSRDRNTEAFF. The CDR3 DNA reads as TGTGCCAGCAGTTCCCGCCCAGTATCCCGAGACAGGAACACTGAAGCTTTCTTT.